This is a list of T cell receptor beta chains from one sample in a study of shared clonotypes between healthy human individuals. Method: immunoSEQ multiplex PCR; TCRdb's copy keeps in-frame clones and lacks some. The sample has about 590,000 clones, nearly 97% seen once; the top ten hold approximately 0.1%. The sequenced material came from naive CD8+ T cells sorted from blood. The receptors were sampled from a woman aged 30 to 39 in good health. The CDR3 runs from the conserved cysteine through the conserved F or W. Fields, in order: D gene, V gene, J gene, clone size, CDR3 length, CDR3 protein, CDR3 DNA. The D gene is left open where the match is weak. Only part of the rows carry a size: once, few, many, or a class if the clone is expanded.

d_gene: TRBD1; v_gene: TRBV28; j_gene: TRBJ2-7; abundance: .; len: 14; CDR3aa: CASSRGTGFLEQYF; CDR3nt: TGTGCCAGCAGCCGAGGGACAGGGTTTCTCGAGCAGTACTTC
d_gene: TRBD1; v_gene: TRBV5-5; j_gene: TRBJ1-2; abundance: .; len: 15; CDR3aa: CASSFTGAPPYGYTF; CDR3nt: TGTGCCAGCAGCTTTACAGGGGCCCCCCCTTATGGCTACACCTTC
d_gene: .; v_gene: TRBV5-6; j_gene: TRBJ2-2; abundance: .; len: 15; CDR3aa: CASSLGVMNTGELFF; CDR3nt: TGTGCCAGCAGCTTGGGAGTTATGAACACCGGGGAGCTGTTTTTT
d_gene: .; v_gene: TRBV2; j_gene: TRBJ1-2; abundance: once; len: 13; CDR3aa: CASSESRGNGYTF; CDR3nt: TGTGCCAGCAGTGAGAGCAGGGGTAATGGCTACACCTTC
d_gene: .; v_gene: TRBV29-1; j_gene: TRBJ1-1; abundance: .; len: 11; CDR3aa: CSVAGTGEAFF; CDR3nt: TGCAGCGTTGCCGGGACTGGTGAAGCTTTCTTT
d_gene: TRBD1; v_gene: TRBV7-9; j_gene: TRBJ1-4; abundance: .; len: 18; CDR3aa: CASSPGTGEGGGAGKLFF; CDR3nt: TGTGCCAGCAGCCCCGGGACAGGGGAAGGTGGAGGGGCTGGGAAACTGTTTTTT
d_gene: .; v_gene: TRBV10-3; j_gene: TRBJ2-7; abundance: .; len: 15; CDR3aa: CAISESKKGTYEQYF; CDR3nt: TGTGCCATCAGTGAATCTAAAAAGGGTACCTACGAGCAGTACTTC
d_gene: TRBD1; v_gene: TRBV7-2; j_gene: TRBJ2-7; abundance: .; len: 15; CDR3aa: CASSKWDRGSYEQYF; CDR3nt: TGTGCCAGCAGCAAGTGGGACAGGGGATCCTACGAGCAGTACTTC
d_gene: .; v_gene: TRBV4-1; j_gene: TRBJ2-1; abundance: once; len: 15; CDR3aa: CASSQDWGGIDEQFF; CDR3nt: TGCGCCAGCAGCCAAGATTGGGGGGGCATTGATGAGCAGTTCTTC
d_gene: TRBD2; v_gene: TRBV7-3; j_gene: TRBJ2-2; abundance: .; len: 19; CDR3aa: CASSGTGTSGKTRSGELFF; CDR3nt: TGTGCCAGCAGCGGTACCGGGACTAGCGGAAAAACAAGGAGCGGGGAGCTGTTTTTT
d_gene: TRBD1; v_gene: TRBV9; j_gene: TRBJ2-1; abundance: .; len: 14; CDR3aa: CASSEDRGYNEQFF; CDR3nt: TGTGCCAGCAGCGAGGACAGGGGCTACAATGAGCAGTTCTTC
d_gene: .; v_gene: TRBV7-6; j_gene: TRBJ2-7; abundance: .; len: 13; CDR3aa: CASSHGRSYEQYF; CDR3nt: TGTGCCAGCAGCCATGGACGGAGCTACGAGCAGTACTTC
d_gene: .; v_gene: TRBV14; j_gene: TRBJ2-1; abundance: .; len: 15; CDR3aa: CASSQPGPTYNEQFF; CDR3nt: TGTGCCAGCAGCCAACCCGGGCCGACCTACAATGAGCAGTTCTTC
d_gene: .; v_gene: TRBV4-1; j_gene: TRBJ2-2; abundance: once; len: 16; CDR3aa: CASSPRAATNTGELFF; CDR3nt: TGCGCCAGCAGCCCCCGCGCGGCTACGAACACCGGGGAGCTGTTTTTT
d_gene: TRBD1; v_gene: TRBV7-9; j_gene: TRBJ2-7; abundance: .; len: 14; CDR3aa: CASSLGGIAGEQYF; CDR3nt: TGTGCCAGCAGCCTAGGGGGCATAGCAGGAGAGCAGTACTTC
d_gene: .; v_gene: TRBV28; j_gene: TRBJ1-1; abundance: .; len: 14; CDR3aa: CASISDLGDTEAFF; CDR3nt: TGTGCCAGCATTTCAGACTTAGGAGACACTGAAGCTTTCTTT
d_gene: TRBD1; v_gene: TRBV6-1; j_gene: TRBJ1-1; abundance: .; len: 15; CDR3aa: CASSAPGTANTEAFF; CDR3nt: TGTGCCAGCAGTGCCCCTGGGACAGCGAACACTGAAGCTTTCTTT
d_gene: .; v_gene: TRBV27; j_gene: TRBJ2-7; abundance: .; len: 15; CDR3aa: CASSPTQTGHYEQYF; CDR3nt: TGTGCCAGCAGTCCGACCCAGACAGGACACTACGAGCAGTACTTC
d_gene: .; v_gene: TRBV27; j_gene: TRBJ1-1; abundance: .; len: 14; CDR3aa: CASSLLSAGTEAFF; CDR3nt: TGTGCCAGCAGTTTACTCTCGGCGGGGACTGAAGCTTTCTTT
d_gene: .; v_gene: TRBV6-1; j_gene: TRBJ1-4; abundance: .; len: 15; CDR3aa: CASTLVRNSNEKLFF; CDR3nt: TGTGCCAGCACCCTAGTCAGGAATTCTAATGAAAAACTGTTTTTT
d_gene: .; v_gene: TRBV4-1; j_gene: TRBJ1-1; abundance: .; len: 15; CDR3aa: CASSQDEYGNTEAFF; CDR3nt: TGCGCCAGCAGCCAAGATGAATACGGCAACACTGAAGCTTTCTTT
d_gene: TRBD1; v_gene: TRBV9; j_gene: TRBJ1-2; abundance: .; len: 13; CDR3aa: CASRQGVNYGYTF; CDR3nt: TGTGCCAGCAGGCAGGGGGTTAACTATGGCTACACCTTC
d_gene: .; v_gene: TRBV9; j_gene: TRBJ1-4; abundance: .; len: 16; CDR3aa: CASSVGAGATNEKLFF; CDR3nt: TGTGCCAGCAGCGTAGGGGCTGGCGCAACTAATGAAAAACTGTTTTTT
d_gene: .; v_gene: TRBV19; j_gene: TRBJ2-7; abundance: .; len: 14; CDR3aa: CASSITGPGSEQYF; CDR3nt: TGTGCCAGTAGTATTACAGGTCCCGGCAGCGAGCAGTACTTC
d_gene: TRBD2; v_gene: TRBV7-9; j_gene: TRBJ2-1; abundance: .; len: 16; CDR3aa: CASSLIGTSGLDEQFF; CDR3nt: TGTGCCAGCAGCTTAATCGGGACTAGCGGGTTAGACGAGCAGTTCTTC
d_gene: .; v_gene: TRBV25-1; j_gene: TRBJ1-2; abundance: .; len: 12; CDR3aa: CASSEYRVGYTF; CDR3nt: TGTGCCAGCAGTGAATACAGGGTTGGCTACACCTTC
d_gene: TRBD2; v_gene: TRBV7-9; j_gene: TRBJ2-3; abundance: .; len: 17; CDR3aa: CASSVRLAGGPTDTQYF; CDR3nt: TGTGCCAGCAGCGTCCGACTAGCGGGAGGCCCCACCGATACGCAGTATTTT
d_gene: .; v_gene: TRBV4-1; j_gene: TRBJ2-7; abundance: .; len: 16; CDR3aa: CASSQGVGRSSYEQYF; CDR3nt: TGCGCCAGCAGCCAAGGCGTGGGGCGAAGCTCCTACGAGCAGTACTTC
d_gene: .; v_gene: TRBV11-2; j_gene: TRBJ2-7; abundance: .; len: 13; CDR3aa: CASSLGYPYEQYF; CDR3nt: TGTGCCAGCAGCTTAGGGTATCCCTACGAGCAGTACTTC
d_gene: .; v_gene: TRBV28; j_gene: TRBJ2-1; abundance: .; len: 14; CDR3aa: CAIEPLTSNNEQFF; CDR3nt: TGTGCCATCGAACCTCTAACTAGCAACAATGAGCAGTTCTTC
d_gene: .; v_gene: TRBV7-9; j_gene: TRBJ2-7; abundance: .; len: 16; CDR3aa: CASSLVSAGSSYEQYF; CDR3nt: TGTGCCAGCAGCTTAGTGAGTGCAGGGAGCTCCTACGAGCAGTACTTC
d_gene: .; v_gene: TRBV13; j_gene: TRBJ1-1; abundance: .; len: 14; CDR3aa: CASSLWTANTEAFF; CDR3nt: TGTGCCAGCAGCTTATGGACGGCGAACACTGAAGCTTTCTTT
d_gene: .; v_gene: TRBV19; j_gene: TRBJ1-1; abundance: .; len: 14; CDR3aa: CASTSRTVNTEAFF; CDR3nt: TGTGCCAGTACCTCTCGGACAGTGAACACTGAAGCTTTCTTT
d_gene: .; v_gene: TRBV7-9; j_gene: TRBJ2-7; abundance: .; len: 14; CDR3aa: CASSLDHRVYEQYF; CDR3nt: TGTGCCAGCAGCTTAGACCACAGGGTATACGAGCAGTACTTC
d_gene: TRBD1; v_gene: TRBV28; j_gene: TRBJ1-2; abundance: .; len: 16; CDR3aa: CASRGTGGATYYGYTF; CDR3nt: TGTGCCAGCAGGGGGACAGGGGGCGCTACTTACTATGGCTACACCTTC
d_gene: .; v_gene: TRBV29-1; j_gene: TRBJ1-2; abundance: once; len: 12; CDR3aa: CSVTGDNYGYTF; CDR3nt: TGCAGCGTTACCGGCGACAACTATGGCTACACCTTC
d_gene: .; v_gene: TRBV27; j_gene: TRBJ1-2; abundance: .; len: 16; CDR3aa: CASSRGTGLSWGGYTF; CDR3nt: TGTGCCAGCAGTCGGGGGACCGGACTTTCCTGGGGTGGCTACACCTTC
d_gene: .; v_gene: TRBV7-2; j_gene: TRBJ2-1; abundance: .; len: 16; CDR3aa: CASSSLWTVSYNEQFF; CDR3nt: TGTGCCAGCAGCTCCCTGTGGACAGTGAGCTACAATGAGCAGTTCTTC
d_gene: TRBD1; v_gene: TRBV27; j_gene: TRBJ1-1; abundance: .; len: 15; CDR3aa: CASSLHRGRNTEAFF; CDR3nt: TGTGCCAGCAGTCTGCACAGGGGACGCAACACTGAAGCTTTCTTT
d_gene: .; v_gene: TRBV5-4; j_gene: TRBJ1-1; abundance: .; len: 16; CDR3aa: CASQRRTVYMNTEAFF; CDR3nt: TGTGCCAGCCAACGTAGGACAGTTTACATGAACACTGAAGCTTTCTTT
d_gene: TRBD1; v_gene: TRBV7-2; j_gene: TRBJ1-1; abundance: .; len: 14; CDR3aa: CASSLGQGGSEAFF; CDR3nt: TGTGCCAGCAGCTTGGGACAGGGAGGGAGTGAAGCTTTCTTT
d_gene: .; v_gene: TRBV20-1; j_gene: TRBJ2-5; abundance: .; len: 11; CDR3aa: CSALRSGAQYF; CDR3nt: TGCAGTGCTCTTCGCTCCGGGGCCCAGTACTTC
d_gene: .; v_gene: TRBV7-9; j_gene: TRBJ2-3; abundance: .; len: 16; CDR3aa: CASSTPTQTPTDTQYF; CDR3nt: TGTGCCAGCAGCACACCGACCCAAACCCCCACAGATACGCAGTATTTT
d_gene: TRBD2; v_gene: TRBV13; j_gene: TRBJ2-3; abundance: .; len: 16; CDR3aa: CASSLSSGRNLDTQYF; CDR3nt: TGTGCCAGCAGCCTTTCTAGCGGGAGAAACTTAGATACGCAGTATTTT
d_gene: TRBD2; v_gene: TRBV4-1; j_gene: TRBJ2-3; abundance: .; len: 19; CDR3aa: CASSQSLQEGTRATDTQYF; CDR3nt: TGCGCCAGCAGCCAATCCCTCCAGGAGGGGACTAGGGCGACAGATACGCAGTATTTT
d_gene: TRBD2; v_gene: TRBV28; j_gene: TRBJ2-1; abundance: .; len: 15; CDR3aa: CASSLLAGVPNEQFF; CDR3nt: TGTGCCAGCAGTTTGTTGGCGGGAGTACCCAATGAGCAGTTCTTC
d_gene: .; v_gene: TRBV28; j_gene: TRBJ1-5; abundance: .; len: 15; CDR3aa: CASSFDDYSNQPQHF; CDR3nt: TGTGCCAGCAGTTTCGACGATTATAGCAATCAGCCCCAGCATTTT
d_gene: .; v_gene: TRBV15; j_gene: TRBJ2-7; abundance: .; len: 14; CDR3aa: CATSNLASLGEQYF; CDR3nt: TGTGCCACCTCAAATTTGGCATCCCTGGGCGAGCAGTACTTC
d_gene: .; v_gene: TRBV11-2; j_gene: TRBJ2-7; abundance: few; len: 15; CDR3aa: CASSIPGSQSYEQYF; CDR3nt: TGTGCCAGCAGCATTCCTGGGTCGCAATCCTACGAGCAGTACTTC
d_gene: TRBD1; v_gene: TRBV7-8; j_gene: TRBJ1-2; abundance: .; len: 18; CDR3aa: CASSLALGWGTGVDGYTF; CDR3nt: TGTGCCAGCAGCTTAGCTTTAGGATGGGGGACAGGGGTCGATGGCTACACCTTC